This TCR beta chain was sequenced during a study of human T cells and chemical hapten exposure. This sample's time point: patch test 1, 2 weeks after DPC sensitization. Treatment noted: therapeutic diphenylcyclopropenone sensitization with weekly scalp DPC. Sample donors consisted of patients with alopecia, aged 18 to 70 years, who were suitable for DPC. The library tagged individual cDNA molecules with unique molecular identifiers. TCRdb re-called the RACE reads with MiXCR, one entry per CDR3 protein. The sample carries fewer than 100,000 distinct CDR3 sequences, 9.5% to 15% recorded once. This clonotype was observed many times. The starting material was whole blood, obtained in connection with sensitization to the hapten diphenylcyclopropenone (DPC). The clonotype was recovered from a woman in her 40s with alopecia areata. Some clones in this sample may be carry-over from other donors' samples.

This CDR3 reads CASSQDYSVSEAFF. The CDR3 DNA follows: TGTGCCAGCAGCCAAGATTATTCGGTCTCTGAAGCTTTCTTT. The chain links TRBV14 to TRBJ1-1; D is uncertain. Germline V gene lookup returns CDR1 SGHDN and CDR2 FVKESK. CDR3 length: 14 amino acids. V was shortened by 0 bases and J by 6 bases, with 11 bases between the two germline ends.